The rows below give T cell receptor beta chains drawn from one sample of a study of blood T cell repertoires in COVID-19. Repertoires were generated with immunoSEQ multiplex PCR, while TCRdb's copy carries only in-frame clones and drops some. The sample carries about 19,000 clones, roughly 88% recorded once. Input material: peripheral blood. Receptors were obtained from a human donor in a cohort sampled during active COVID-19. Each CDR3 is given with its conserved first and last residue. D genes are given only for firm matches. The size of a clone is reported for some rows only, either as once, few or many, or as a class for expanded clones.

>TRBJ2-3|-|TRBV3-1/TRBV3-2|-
CASSQGFGRVTDTQYF
TGTGCCAGCAGCCAAGGTTTTGGCAGGGTCACAGATACGCAGTATTTT
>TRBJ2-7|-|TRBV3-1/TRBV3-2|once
CASSQGHHLRSSYEQYF
TGTGCCAGCAGCCAAGGCCACCACCTAAGAAGCTCCTACGAGCAGTACTTC
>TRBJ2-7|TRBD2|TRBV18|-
CASSPLSLAGVGPYEQYF
TGTGCCAGCTCACCACTTTCACTAGCGGGAGTCGGTCCCTACGAGCAGTACTTC
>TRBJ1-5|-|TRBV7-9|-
CASSLEISNQPQHF
TGTGCCAGCAGCTTGGAGATTAGCAATCAGCCCCAGCATTTT
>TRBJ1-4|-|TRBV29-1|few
CSVPDTDSLKLFF
TGCAGCGTCCCAGACACGGACAGCCTAAAACTGTTTTTT
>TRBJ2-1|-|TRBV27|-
CASSSYAGDPGVNEQFF
TGTGCCAGCAGTTCCTACGCTGGGGACCCGGGGGTCAATGAGCAGTTCTTC
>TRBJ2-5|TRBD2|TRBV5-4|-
CASSPGLEVGETQYF
TGTGCCAGCAGCCCGGGACTAGAGGTGGGAGAGACCCAGTACTTC
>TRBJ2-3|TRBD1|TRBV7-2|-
CASSLGGGLETQYF
TGTGCCAGCAGCTTAGGAGGGGGCCTCGAGACGCAGTATTTT
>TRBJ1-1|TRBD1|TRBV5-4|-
CASSLATGVNTEAFF
TGTGCCAGCAGCTTGGCGACAGGGGTGAACACTGAAGCTTTCTTT
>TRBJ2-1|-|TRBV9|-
CASSPWSSSYNEQFF
TGTGCCAGCAGCCCGTGGAGTAGCTCCTACAATGAGCAGTTCTTC
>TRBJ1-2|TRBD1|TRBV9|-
CASSDRDRGPYGYTF
TGTGCCAGCAGCGATCGGGACAGGGGACCCTATGGCTACACCTTC
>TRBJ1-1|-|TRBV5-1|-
CASSLEGPNTEAFF
TGCGCCAGCAGCTTGGAGGGGCCGAACACTGAAGCTTTCTTT
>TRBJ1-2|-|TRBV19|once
CASSPEQGSYGYTF
TGTGCCAGTAGTCCAGAGCAGGGAAGCTATGGCTACACCTTC
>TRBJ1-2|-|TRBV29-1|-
CSVEDLGNRGYTF
TGCAGCGTTGAAGATCTGGGCAATCGTGGCTACACCTTC
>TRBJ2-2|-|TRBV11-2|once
CASSFDKTNTGELFF
TGTGCCAGCAGCTTCGACAAAACGAACACCGGGGAGCTGTTTTTT
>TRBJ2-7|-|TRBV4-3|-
CASSQGLASFYEQYF
TGCGCCAGCAGCCAAGGGCTAGCGAGCTTCTACGAGCAGTACTTC
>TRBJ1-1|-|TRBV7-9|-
CASSLALEAFF
TGTGCCAGCAGCTTAGCCCTCGAAGCTTTCTTT
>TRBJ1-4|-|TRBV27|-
CASSLERNEKLFF
TGTGCCAGCAGTTTGGAGAGAAATGAAAAACTGTTTTTT
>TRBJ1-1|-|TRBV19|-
CASSMGDTQVDTEAFF
TGTGCCAGTAGTATGGGGGACACCCAAGTGGACACTGAAGCTTTCTTT
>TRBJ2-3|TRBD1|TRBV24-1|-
CATSQSPGGIPDTQYF
TGTGCCACCAGCCAGAGCCCAGGGGGTATACCAGATACGCAGTATTTT
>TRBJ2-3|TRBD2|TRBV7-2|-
CASTPGLAGGADTQYF
TGTGCCAGCACCCCGGGGCTAGCGGGAGGAGCAGATACGCAGTATTTT
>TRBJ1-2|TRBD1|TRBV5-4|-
CASSPPGGTGYGYTF
TGTGCCAGCAGCCCACCTGGGGGGACAGGCTATGGCTACACCTTC
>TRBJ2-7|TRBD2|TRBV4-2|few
CASSQDNRNLGGSYEQYF
TGTGCCAGCAGCCAAGATAACCGGAACTTGGGGGGGTCCTACGAGCAGTACTTC
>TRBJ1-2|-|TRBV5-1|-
CASSSDRGYGYTF
TGCGCCAGCAGCTCCGACAGAGGATATGGCTACACCTTC
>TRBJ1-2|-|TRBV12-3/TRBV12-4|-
CASSTGFYGYTF
TGTGCCAGCAGCACAGGGTTCTATGGCTACACCTTC
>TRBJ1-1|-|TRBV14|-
CASSPISEAFF
TGTGCCAGCAGCCCTATCTCAGAAGCTTTCTTT
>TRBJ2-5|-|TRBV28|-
CASSQFGASYQETQYF
TGTGCCAGCAGCCAATTTGGGGCGTCGTACCAAGAGACCCAGTACTTC
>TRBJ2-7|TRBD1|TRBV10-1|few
CASSPDRVSYEQYF
TGCGCCAGCAGTCCCGACAGGGTGTCCTACGAGCAGTACTTC
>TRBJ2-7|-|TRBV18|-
CASSPAAPYAYEQYF
TGTGCCAGCTCACCAGCCGCGCCCTACGCCTACGAGCAGTACTTC
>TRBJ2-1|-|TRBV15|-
CATSRDLGGYNEQFF
TGTGCCACCAGCAGAGATCTGGGGGGCTACAATGAGCAGTTCTTC
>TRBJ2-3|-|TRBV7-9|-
CASSFSSSGTDTQYF
TGTGCCAGCAGCTTTTCGTCTAGCGGCACAGATACGCAGTATTTT
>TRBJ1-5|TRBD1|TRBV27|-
CASSPTGKNQPQHF
TGTGCCAGCAGTCCGACAGGGAAGAATCAGCCCCAGCATTTT
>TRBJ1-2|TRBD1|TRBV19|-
CASSFRGASYGYTF
TGTGCCAGTAGTTTCAGGGGGGCATCGTATGGCTACACCTTC
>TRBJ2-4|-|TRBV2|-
CASRGTSGIQYF
TGTGCCAGCAGGGGGACATCCGGCATTCAGTACTTC
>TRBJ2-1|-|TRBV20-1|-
CSANTGNEQFF
TGCAGTGCTAATACGGGGAATGAGCAGTTCTTC
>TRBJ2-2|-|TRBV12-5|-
CASGLSPGGTGELFF
TGTGCTAGTGGTTTGAGCCCTGGCGGCACCGGGGAGCTGTTTTTT
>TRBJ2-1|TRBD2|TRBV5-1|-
CASSVLAGGFPFNYNEQFF
TGCGCCAGCAGCGTTCTAGCGGGGGGCTTCCCCTTCAACTACAATGAGCAGTTCTTC
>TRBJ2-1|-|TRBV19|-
CASTANRASSYNEQFF
TGTGCCAGTACCGCGAACAGGGCTAGCTCCTACAATGAGCAGTTCTTC
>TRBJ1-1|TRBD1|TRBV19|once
CASTRSRDRAQNTEAFF
TGTGCCAGTACCAGGTCCCGGGACAGGGCCCAGAACACTGAAGCTTTCTTT
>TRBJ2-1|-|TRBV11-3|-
CASSPLGGGNNEQFF
TGTGCCAGCAGCCCTTTGGGGGGAGGCAACAATGAGCAGTTCTTC
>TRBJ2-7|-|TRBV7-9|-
CASSLQGLRYEQYF
TGTGCCAGCAGCTTACAGGGACTTAGGTATGAGCAGTACTTC
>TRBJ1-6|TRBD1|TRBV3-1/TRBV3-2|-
CASSQAGTGGNSPLHF
TGTGCCAGCAGCCAAGCCGGGACAGGGGGGAATTCACCCCTCCACTTT
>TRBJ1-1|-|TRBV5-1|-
CASSLFVGPSEAFF
TGCGCCAGCAGCTTGTTTGTTGGGCCCTCCGAAGCTTTCTTT
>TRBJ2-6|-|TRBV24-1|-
CATSDPVGANVLTF
TGTGCCACCAGTGATCCGGTGGGGGCCAACGTCCTGACTTTC
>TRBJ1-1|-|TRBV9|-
CASSPEGGPKEAFF
TGTGCCAGCAGCCCGGAGGGGGGGCCCAAGGAAGCTTTCTTT
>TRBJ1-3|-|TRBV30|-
CAWSVRNSGNTIYF
TGTGCCTGGTCCGTCAGGAACTCTGGAAACACCATATATTTT
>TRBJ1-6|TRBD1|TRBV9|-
CASSVGRTGNSPLHF
TGTGCCAGCAGCGTTGGGAGGACAGGGAATTCACCCCTCCACTTT
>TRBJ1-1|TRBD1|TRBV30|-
CAWGRQGRAFF
TGTGCCTGGGGCCGACAGGGACGAGCTTTCTTT
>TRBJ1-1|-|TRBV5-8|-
CASSLIFDSQKKTEAFF
TGTGCCAGCAGCTTAATCTTCGACAGTCAAAAAAAGACTGAAGCTTTCTTT
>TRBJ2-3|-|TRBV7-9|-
CASSPEGKSTDTQYF
TGTGCCAGCAGCCCGGAGGGTAAAAGCACAGATACGCAGTATTTT
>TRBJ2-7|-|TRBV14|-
CASSLRGAPGVYEQYF
TGTGCCAGCAGCCTCCGGGGGGCCCCAGGGGTCTACGAGCAGTACTTC
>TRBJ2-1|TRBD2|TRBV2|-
CASSDLAGLPYNEQFF
TGTGCCAGCAGTGATCTAGCGGGACTTCCTTACAATGAGCAGTTCTTC
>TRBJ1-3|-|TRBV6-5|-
CASRDKMSGNTIYF
TGTGCCAGCAGGGACAAAATGTCTGGAAACACCATATATTTT
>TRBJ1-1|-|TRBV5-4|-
CASSLARNTEAFF
TGTGCCAGCAGCTTGGCCCGGAACACTGAAGCTTTCTTT
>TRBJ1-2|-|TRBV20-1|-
CSASPRDGYTF
TGCAGTGCTTCACCCAGGGATGGCTACACCTTC
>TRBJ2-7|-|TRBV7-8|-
CASSLVTQWEQYF
TGTGCCAGCAGCTTAGTTACCCAGTGGGAGCAGTACTTC
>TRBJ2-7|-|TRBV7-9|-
CASSSVGRGRPIYEQYF
TGTGCCAGCAGCTCCGTGGGGCGGGGAAGACCTATCTACGAGCAGTACTTC